These T cell receptor beta chains were read from a single sample in a study of T-cell memory formation after mild COVID-19. TCRdb used MiXCR to reprocess the 5' RACE reads, holding one entry per CDR3 protein. The repertoire holds almost 550,000 distinct CDR3 sequences, with around 21% as singletons. Sequencing input: PBMCs or a T cell subset sorted from them (not recorded which). These receptors all come from an adult woman who had mild COVID-19 (a few samples of this study predate the infection). Cell type and time point are not known. CDR3s include the opening cysteine and the closing phenylalanine or tryptophan. D genes are given only for firm matches. Clone size is stated in some rows and not others, as once, few, many or a class when expanded.

j_call	v_call	d_call	clone_size	cdr3_aa	cdr3_nt
TRBJ1-2	TRBV29-1	.	once	CSARQREANYGYTF	TGCAGCGCCAGGCAGCGGGAGGCCAACTATGGCTACACCTTC
TRBJ1-2	TRBV27	.	few	CASSLSRQSNYGYTF	TGTGCCAGCAGTTTATCGAGACAGTCTAACTATGGCTACACCTTC
TRBJ2-7	TRBV7-3	TRBD2	.	CASSLGPAGTLEQYF	TGTGCCAGCAGCTTAGGTCCAGCGGGGACTTTAGAGCAGTACTTC
TRBJ1-2	TRBV12-3/TRBV12-4	.	.	CASSLLGGYGYTF	TGTGCCAGCAGTTTATTGGGGGGCTATGGCTACACCTTC
TRBJ2-4	TRBV5-1	.	.	CASSLGRHQDIQYF	TGCGCCAGCAGCTTGGGGCGCCATCAAGACATTCAGTACTTC
TRBJ2-7	TRBV15	.	many	CATSQNYEQYF	TGTGCCACCAGCCAGAACTACGAGCAGTACTTC
TRBJ2-1	TRBV5-5	TRBD2	.	CASSLRRGDLAGGRDYNEQFF	TGTGCCAGCAGCTTACGGAGGGGGGATCTAGCGGGAGGAAGGGACTACAATGAGCAGTTCTTC
TRBJ2-7	TRBV5-1	.	.	CASSGTGRTYEQYF	TGCGCCAGCAGCGGAACCGGAAGGACCTACGAGCAGTACTTC
TRBJ2-7	TRBV2	TRBD2	.	CASKGAGAYEQYF	TGTGCCAGCAAGGGAGCGGGAGCTTACGAGCAGTACTTC
TRBJ2-2	TRBV6-5	TRBD2	few	CASSSYGRGLAGENTGELFF	TGTGCCAGCAGTTCCTACGGAAGGGGACTAGCGGGAGAGAACACCGGGGAGCTGTTTTTT
TRBJ1-5	TRBV6-5	.	.	CASSYREGQPQHF	TGTGCCAGCAGTTACAGGGAGGGTCAGCCCCAGCATTTT
TRBJ2-1	TRBV11-2	.	few	CASSLQAAIVGDNNEQFF	TGTGCCAGCAGCCTCCAGGCCGCGATAGTGGGTGACAACAATGAGCAGTTCTTC
TRBJ1-2	TRBV5-1	.	few	CASSLNAGRDYGYTF	TGCGCCAGCAGCTTGAACGCGGGCAGGGACTATGGCTACACCTTC
TRBJ2-7	TRBV7-2	TRBD1	few	CASSLAGTGPPYEQYF	TGTGCCAGCAGCTTAGCGGGGACAGGACCCCCCTACGAGCAGTACTTC
TRBJ1-5	TRBV12-3/TRBV12-4	.	few	CASSPAIYQPQHF	TGTGCCAGCAGTCCCGCGATTTACCAGCCCCAGCATTTT
TRBJ1-1	TRBV29-1	TRBD1	many	CSAYRGQEAFF	TGCAGCGCATACAGGGGGCAGGAAGCTTTCTTT
TRBJ1-1	TRBV4-3	.	.	CASSQLTGHTEAFF	TGCGCCAGCAGCCAATTAACAGGGCACACTGAAGCTTTCTTT
TRBJ1-1	TRBV4-1	.	.	CASSPRFGGNTEAFF	TGCGCCAGCAGCCCAAGATTCGGGGGGAACACTGAAGCTTTCTTT
TRBJ2-2	TRBV5-1	.	.	CASSPRLRGHGELFF	TGCGCCAGCAGCCCCCGTTTGCGCGGACACGGGGAGCTGTTTTTT
TRBJ2-7	TRBV7-2	TRBD2	many	CASSLTAGGYEQYF	TGTGCCAGCAGCTTAACAGCGGGAGGGTACGAGCAGTACTTC
TRBJ1-2	TRBV6-2/TRBV6-3	.	.	CASSYGQYGYTF	TGTGCCAGCAGTTACGGACAGTATGGCTACACCTTC
TRBJ2-1	TRBV27	.	.	CASSSWRVFWQFF	TGTGCCAGCAGTTCCTGGAGGGTCTTTTGGCAGTTCTTC
TRBJ1-2	TRBV4-1	.	.	CASSHGLNFIYGYTF	TGCGCCAGCAGCCACGGACTTAACTTTATTTATGGCTACACCTTC
TRBJ1-6	TRBV7-8	TRBD1	few	CASSLGQVDNSPLHF	TGTGCCAGCAGCTTGGGACAGGTGGATAATTCACCCCTCCACTTT
TRBJ1-3	TRBV7-2	.	few	CASSRDTKNTIYF	TGTGCCAGCAGCAGGGACACCAAAAACACCATATATTTT
TRBJ2-1	TRBV7-3	.	few	CASSLNGGGDEQFF	TGTGCCAGCAGCTTAAACGGGGGCGGCGATGAGCAGTTCTTC
TRBJ1-1	TRBV29-1	.	.	CSAEEGTEAFF	TGCAGCGCTGAAGAAGGGACTGAAGCTTTCTTT
TRBJ2-3	TRBV12-3/TRBV12-4	.	.	CASGSGADTQYF	TGTGCCAGCGGGTCGGGAGCAGATACGCAGTATTTT
TRBJ2-7	TRBV4-3	.	few	CASSQARTGTGPYEQYF	TGCGCCAGCAGCCAAGCGCGGACCGGGACGGGTCCCTACGAGCAGTACTTC
TRBJ2-3	TRBV6-2/TRBV6-3	.	.	CASGFGASTDTQYF	TGTGCCAGCGGGTTCGGCGCGAGCACAGATACGCAGTATTTT
TRBJ2-3	TRBV14	.	.	CASSQGGGSGLSTDTQYF	TGTGCCAGCAGCCAAGGAGGAGGTAGCGGCCTGAGCACAGATACGCAGTATTTT
TRBJ1-1	TRBV4-2	.	.	CASSQVMGTNTEAFF	TGTGCCAGCAGCCAAGTCATGGGAACGAACACTGAAGCTTTCTTT
TRBJ2-2	TRBV18	TRBD2	many	CASSPSAHSGRSNTGELFF	TGTGCCAGCTCACCATCGGCCCATAGCGGGAGGTCGAACACCGGGGAGCTGTTTTTT
TRBJ2-3	TRBV7-8	.	.	CASSLNLRRGASTDTQYF	TGTGCCAGCAGCCTCAACCTACGGAGAGGAGCAAGCACAGATACGCAGTATTTT
TRBJ2-7	TRBV12-3/TRBV12-4	TRBD1	many	CASSPGTGGEQYF	TGTGCCAGCAGTCCCGGGACAGGAGGCGAGCAGTACTTC
TRBJ1-1	TRBV12-3/TRBV12-4	.	.	CASSYVLEAFF	TGTGCCAGCAGTTACGTCCTTGAAGCTTTCTTT
TRBJ2-1	TRBV7-7	.	.	CASSLFLGHNEQFF	TGTGCCAGCAGCTTATTTTTGGGGCACAATGAGCAGTTCTTC
TRBJ1-5	TRBV4-1	.	.	CASSQEWGQPQHF	TGCGCCAGCAGCCAAGAATGGGGTCAGCCCCAGCATTTT
TRBJ2-3	TRBV29-1	TRBD2	few	CSVDSGRAVDTQYF	TGCAGCGTTGATTCCGGGAGGGCCGTAGATACGCAGTATTTT
TRBJ2-1	TRBV20-1	TRBD2	many	CSAYLAGGGWNEQFF	TGCAGTGCTTATTTAGCGGGAGGGGGATGGAATGAGCAGTTCTTC
TRBJ2-7	TRBV6-5	TRBD2	few	CASSFTGLAEYEQYF	TGTGCCAGCAGCTTTACGGGACTAGCGGAATACGAGCAGTACTTC
TRBJ1-1	TRBV9	.	few	CASSVHRNTEAFF	TGTGCCAGCAGCGTACATAGGAACACTGAAGCTTTCTTT
TRBJ2-1	TRBV29-1	TRBD2	.	CSVEDRLAGVGDEQFF	TGCAGCGTTGAAGATCGCCTAGCGGGAGTGGGAGATGAGCAGTTCTTC
TRBJ1-5	TRBV23-1	.	few	CASSQGMSNQPQHF	TGCGCCAGCAGTCAGGGGATGAGCAATCAGCCCCAGCATTTT
TRBJ2-7	TRBV5-5	TRBD2	.	CASSLRSSGRTYEQYF	TGTGCCAGCAGCTTGCGGTCTAGCGGGAGGACCTACGAGCAGTACTTC
TRBJ2-2	TRBV25-1	.	few	CASSEARGYTGELFF	TGTGCCAGCAGTGAAGCCAGGGGTTACACCGGGGAGCTGTTTTTT
TRBJ2-7	TRBV4-1	.	few	CASSQDIGSSGYEQYF	TGCGCCAGCAGCCAAGATATCGGGTCCTCCGGGTACGAGCAGTACTTC
TRBJ2-2	TRBV20-1	TRBD2	few	CSAGKGLADNTGELFF	TGCAGTGCCGGCAAAGGACTAGCGGATAACACCGGGGAGCTGTTTTTT
TRBJ1-5	TRBV30	.	.	CAWKDPYSNQPQHF	TGTGCCTGGAAAGACCCTTATAGCAATCAGCCCCAGCATTTT